Below, 30 T cell receptor beta chains from the same sample are listed, as sequenced in a study of early T cells in non-severe SARS-CoV-2 infection. TCRdb used MiXCR to reprocess the 5' RACE reads, holding one entry per CDR3 protein. The data hold tens of thousands of distinct CDR3 sequences, with 13% observed a single time. The sequenced sample was whole blood. The receptors here all came from an adult who was a healthcare worker with PCR-confirmed SARS-CoV-2 infection or an uninfected control (not recorded which).

V usage is TRBV9 and J usage is TRBJ2-1, with a tentative D call TRBD2 (6 bases). Trimming left V 3 bases short and J 3 bases short, with 13 bases between. This CDR3 has 15 amino acids. The germline CDR1 and CDR2 sequences are SGDLS and YYNGEE. The DNA for the CDR3 is TGTGCCAGCAGCGGTTGGAGGGTGGACTACAATGAGCAGTTCTTC. Translating gives CASSGWRVDYNEQFF.

This clonotype was observed many times. The chain joins TRBV29-1 to TRBJ1-2, with D possibly TRBD1 on 5 matching bases. The CDR3 is made up of 14 amino acids. Trimming left V 5 bases short and J 3 bases short, with 16 bases between. The germline V gene encodes CDR1 SQVTM and CDR2 ANQGSEA. CDR3 DNA: TGCAGCGTTTCCCCGGTACAGGACTACTATGGCTACACCTTC. This encodes CSVSPVQDYYGYTF.

This clonotype was counted at least ten times. This chain connects TRBV20-1 to TRBJ1-1; no definite D call. Germline lookup yields CDR1 DFQATT and CDR2 SNEGSKA (reference sequence). Deletions cut 6 bases from V and 5 bases from J, with 19 bases between. CDR3 length: 14 residues. In nucleotides, the CDR3 is TGCAGTGCGGCGATTTGGGCAATGGGGACTGAAGCTTTCTTT. It is translated as CSAAIWAMGTEAFF.

This rearrangement joins TRBV27 to TRBJ1-1, with D hard to call. V was clipped by 0 bases and J by 0 bases, with 11 bases between them. The germline gives CDR1 MNHEY, CDR2 SMNVEV (reference sequence). CDR3 size: 16 residues. CDR3 loop: CASSLSGFLMNTEAFF. The CDR3 DNA sequence: TGTGCCAGCAGTTTATCGGGGTTTCTGATGAACACTGAAGCTTTCTTT.

The chain joins TRBV3-1 to TRBJ2-3, with D perhaps TRBD1 (5 bases). There are 17 residues in the CDR3. Germline CDR1 LGHDT, CDR2 YNNKEL (reference sequence). V lost 5 bases to trimming and J lost 5 bases, with 23 bases between them. CDR3 sequence (DNA): TGTGCCAGCAGCAATTACAGGACGAGCAGGGCACTAGATACGCAGTATTTT. Its translation: CASSNYRTSRALDTQYF.

The table lists this clonotype with a few counts. The J gene is TRBJ2-1, the V gene TRBV4-2; TRBD2 matches at 7 bases. CDR1 LGHNA and CDR2 YNFKEQ come from the germline V gene. CDR3 length equals 16 residues. V trimming: 0 bases; J trimming: 10 bases; junction bases outside the gene matches: 12. CDR3 sequence: CASSQESGLAAGEQFF. CDR3 in DNA: TGTGCCAGCAGCCAAGAATCGGGGCTAGCGGCAGGGGAGCAGTTCTTC.

Only a few counts were recorded for this clonotype. This chain links TRBV12-3 or TRBV12-4 with TRBJ2-3, with D unclear. V lost 5 bases to trimming and J lost 0 bases, with 15 bases between them. CDR3 size: 16 residues. CDR3 DNA sequence: TGTGCCAGCAGTCCCCCCCTAGGCTTCAGCACAGATACGCAGTATTTT. Translated, it gives CASSPPLGFSTDTQYF.

The chain links TRBV27 to TRBJ2-3; 12 bases are shared with TRBD2. The trim removed 2 bases at V and 1 base at J, leaving 10 bases unmatched. Germline lookup yields CDR1 MNHEY and CDR2 SMNVEV (reference sequence). This CDR3 contains 19 residues. CDR3 in DNA: TGTGCCAGCAGTTTACTAGCGGGAGGGTACGTTGACGGCACAGATACGCAGTATTTT. It translates to CASSLLAGGYVDGTDTQYF.

This rearrangement joins TRBV6-2 or TRBV6-3 to TRBJ1-1; 7 positions match TRBD1. The CDR3 covers 16 residues. V lost 2 bases, J lost 3 bases, and 9 bases stayed unmatched. The germline V gene encodes CDR1 MNHEY and CDR2 SVGEGT. CDR3 protein: CASSYGVTGQYTEAFF. The CDR3 DNA reads as TGTGCCAGCAGTTACGGGGTGACGGGACAGTACACTGAAGCTTTCTTT.

The V and J genes are TRBV11-2 and TRBJ2-7; D is possibly TRBD1 or TRBD2 (5 bases each). This CDR3 has 14 residues. V gave up 4 bases and J gave up 3 bases, with 13 bases separating them. CDR1 SGHAT and CDR2 FQNNGV come from the germline V gene. CDR3 region: CASSSPPGSYEQYF. The CDR3 nucleotides are TGTGCCAGCAGCTCGCCCCCAGGGAGCTACGAGCAGTACTTC.

This clonotype appeared a few times. This chain uses TRBV6-2 or TRBV6-3 with TRBJ2-1, with D possibly called TRBD1 or TRBD2 (5 bases each). CDR1 is MNHEY, CDR2 SVGEGT, per germline. The CDR3 runs 14 residues. The germline V and J ends were trimmed by 2 bases and 8 bases, with 13 bases remaining between them. In nucleotides, the CDR3 is TGTGCCAGCAGTTACGAGGGGCCGGGCGATGAGCAGTTCTTC. Translation gives CASSYEGPGDEQFF.

The rearrangement joins TRBV2 to TRBJ2-7; perhaps D is TRBD1 or TRBD2 (6 bases each). The V end was cut by 3 bases, the J end by 3 bases, with 12 bases between. CDR1 SNHLY and CDR2 FYNNEI come from the germline V gene. The CDR3 length is 14 residues. CDR3 bases: TGTGCCAGCAGTGACCCCGGGGGCGGCTACGAGCAGTACTTC. Amino acids: CASSDPGGGYEQYF.

This clonotype was observed a few times. The chain uses TRBV28 and TRBJ1-2, with TRBD1 identical over 7 bases. The germline gives CDR1 MDHEN, CDR2 SYDVKM. CDR3 length equals 13 residues. Trimming at V came to 6 bases and at J to 6 bases, leaving 7 bases not matched to a gene. The CDR3 here is CASRLQGSHGYTF. CDR3 nucleotide sequence: TGTGCCAGCAGGTTACAGGGGAGTCATGGCTACACCTTC.

The gene calls are TRBV19 and TRBJ2-4; possible D gene TRBD1, 5 bases. Germline-derived CDR1 and CDR2 are LNHDA and SQIVND (reference sequence). V gave up 3 bases and J gave up 1 base, with 7 bases separating them. This CDR3 comprises 14 residues. The CDR3 is CASSMSGAKNIQYF. CDR3 coding DNA: TGTGCCAGTAGTATGTCAGGGGCCAAAAACATTCAGTACTTC.

This clonotype was counted only a few times. In nucleotides, the CDR3 is TGTGCCAGCAGCACTGTCCAGGGACTCTACGAGCAGTACTTC. This encodes CASSTVQGLYEQYF. The genes are TRBV6-5 and TRBJ2-7; weak D call: TRBD2 (6 bases). This CDR3 spans 14 amino acids. V lost 6 bases, J lost 3 bases, and 15 bases lay in between. Germline V CDR1 and CDR2: MNHEY, SVGAGI.

The J gene is TRBJ1-1, the V gene TRBV9; maybe TRBD1 (6 bases). The CDR3 runs 14 residues. From germline, CDR1 is SGDLS and CDR2 YYNGEE. Trimming took off 0 bases at V and 0 bases at J, with 6 bases between the two ends. The CDR3 is CASSVDRVNTEAFF. Written as DNA, the CDR3 is TGTGCCAGCAGCGTAGACAGGGTGAACACTGAAGCTTTCTTT.

This clonotype was seen a handful of times. The V call is TRBV20-1, the J call TRBJ1-1; D is uncertain. Looked up from germline, CDR1 is DFQATT and CDR2 is SNEGSKA (reference sequence). The CDR3 is 13 amino acids. V was cut by 5 bases and J by 3 bases, with 13 bases left in between. The CDR3 DNA is TGCAGTGCTCTCGGACGGAGCTACACTGAAGCTTTCTTT. Translating gives CSALGRSYTEAFF.

This clonotype was detected many times. The chain uses TRBV4-1 and TRBJ2-6, with 7 bases fitting TRBD1. This CDR3 is 18 amino acids long. The V and J ends lost 2 bases and 0 bases, in that order; junction bases with no gene match: 7. CDR1 MGHRA and CDR2 YSYEKL come from the germline V gene. CDR3 nucleotide sequence: TGCGCCAGCAGCCAACCCCGACAGGGAACCTCTGGGGCCAACGTCCTGACTTTC. Translating it yields CASSQPRQGTSGANVLTF.

This clonotype showed up just once. DNA for the CDR3: TGTGCCAGCAGCTCCACGGGTCCCTACGAGCAGTACTTC. It yields the protein CASSSTGPYEQYF. The V gene is TRBV7-2, the J gene TRBJ2-7, with D uncertain. The CDR3 contains 13 residues. Trimming shortened V by 4 bases and J by 2 bases, and 9 bases separated the two germline ends. Germline V gene lookup returns CDR1 SGHTA and CDR2 FQGNSA.

This clonotype has at least ten counts. The gene calls are TRBV15 and TRBJ1-3; no clear D gene. V was shortened by 1 base and J by 0 bases, with 7 bases between the two germline ends. The CDR3 length is 15 residues. Germline CDR1 is LNHNV and CDR2 is YYDKDF (reference sequence). The chain's CDR3 is CATSRAVGSGNTIYF. The CDR3 nucleotides are TGTGCCACCAGCAGAGCGGTCGGCTCTGGAAACACCATATATTTT.

This chain links TRBV28 with TRBJ1-1; 8 bases line up with TRBD1. Trimming cost V 4 bases and J 5 bases; bases outside gene matches: 6. Looked up from germline, CDR1 is MDHEN and CDR2 is SYDVKM. This CDR3 spans 14 amino acids. The CDR3 is CASSYPGGRTEAFF. For the CDR3, the DNA is TGTGCCAGCAGTTACCCAGGGGGCAGAACTGAAGCTTTCTTT.

This clonotype appeared a few times. CDR3 sequence: CASSLAGWNSPLHF. The DNA of the CDR3 is TGTGCCAGCAGCTTAGCTGGCTGGAATTCACCCCTCCACTTT. The chain employs TRBV11-2 and TRBJ1-6; D not resolved. The CDR3 contains 14 residues. The V gene's germline CDR1 is SGHAT and CDR2 FQNNGV. Trimming shortened V by 1 base and J by 7 bases, and 8 bases separated the two germline ends.

This clonotype was recorded many times. The chain is built from TRBV7-8 and TRBJ2-3; TRBD2 aligns across 9 bases. CDR3 size: 16 residues. Germline trimming cut 1 base from V and 3 bases from J; bases unmatched to any gene: 5. Germline V gene sequence: CDR1 SGHVS, CDR2 FQNEAQ. CDR3 DNA sequence: TGTGCCAGCAGCTTAGTTAATAGCGGGAGAACAGATACGCAGTATTTT. Protein product: CASSLVNSGRTDTQYF.

The rearrangement uses TRBV29-1 and TRBJ2-1; the D gene could be TRBD1 or TRBD2 (5 bases each). The germline gives CDR1 SQVTM, CDR2 ANQGSEA. V dropped 4 bases and J dropped 3 bases, with 13 bases sitting between them. The CDR3 is 14 amino acids. The CDR3 DNA reads TGCAGCGTTGCGGGGCTACTCTTCTACAATGAGCAGTTCTTC. Translating it yields CSVAGLLFYNEQFF.

The chain combines TRBV12-3 or TRBV12-4 with TRBJ2-5; possible D gene TRBD2, 5 bases. The V end lost 6 bases, the J end lost 2 bases, and 7 bases lay between the germline ends. This CDR3 contains 12 residues. This CDR3 is CASSPGQETQYF. In DNA, the CDR3 is TGTGCCAGCAGCCCGGGGCAAGAGACCCAGTACTTC.

The chain joins TRBV24-1 to TRBJ1-1; D gene unclear. Per germline, CDR1 KGHDR and CDR2 SFDVKD. Trimming removed 9 bases at V and 1 base at J, with 11 bases between. The CDR3 is 13 amino acids. The CDR3 sequence is CATRSGPNTEAFF. CDR3 coding DNA: TGTGCCACCCGATCGGGTCCGAACACTGAAGCTTTCTTT.

This clonotype was detected a few times. The chain combines TRBV7-8 with TRBJ1-6; tentatively, D is TRBD1 (5 bases). Germline CDR1 and CDR2: SGHVS and FQNEAQ. The length of the CDR3 is 16 residues. V was shortened by 5 bases and J by 4 bases, with 15 bases between the two germline ends. The CDR3 region is CASSPQRTGYNSPLHF. The DNA for the CDR3 is TGTGCCAGCAGCCCTCAACGAACAGGATATAATTCACCCCTCCACTTT.

At least ten counts were recorded for this clonotype. The chain employs TRBV7-9 and TRBJ1-5; D is ambiguous. Germline lookup yields CDR1 SEHNR and CDR2 FQNEAQ (reference sequence). The CDR3 has 14 amino acids. V lost 5 bases and J lost 2, with 10 bases in between. CDR3 nucleotides: TGTGCCAGCAGCCTGGATTGGGGCAATCAGCCCCAGCATTTT. As protein: CASSLDWGNQPQHF.

This clonotype came up many times. The chain combines TRBV11-2 with TRBJ2-5; TRBD1 matches at 9 bases. Germline V gives CDR1 SGHAT, CDR2 FQNNGV. This CDR3 is built from 15 residues. V trimming: 1 base; J trimming: 0 bases; junction bases outside the gene matches: 0. DNA of the CDR3: TGTGCCAGCAGCTTAGGGGACAGGGACCAAGAGACCCAGTACTTC. As protein: CASSLGDRDQETQYF.

This clonotype was seen more than once but under ten times. The J gene is TRBJ2-7, the V gene TRBV30; maybe TRBD2 (5 bases). Germline V gives CDR1 GTSNPN, CDR2 SVGIG (reference sequence). The CDR3 is made up of 15 amino acids. The germline V and J ends were trimmed by 0 bases and 3 bases, with 15 bases remaining between them. The DNA for the CDR3 is TGTGCCTGGAGTGTACGGGCGGCGGGCATCTACGAGCAGTACTTC. It translates to CAWSVRAAGIYEQYF.